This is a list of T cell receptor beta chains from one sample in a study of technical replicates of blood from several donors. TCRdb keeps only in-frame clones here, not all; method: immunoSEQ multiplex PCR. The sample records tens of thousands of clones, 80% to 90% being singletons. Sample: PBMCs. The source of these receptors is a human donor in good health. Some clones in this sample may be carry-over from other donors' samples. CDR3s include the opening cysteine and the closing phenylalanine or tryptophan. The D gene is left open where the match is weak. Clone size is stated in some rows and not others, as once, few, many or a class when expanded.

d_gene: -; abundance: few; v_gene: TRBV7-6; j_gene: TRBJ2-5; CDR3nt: TGTGCCAGCAGCTCAACTAATTCGGAGACCCAGTACTTC; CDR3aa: CASSSTNSETQYF
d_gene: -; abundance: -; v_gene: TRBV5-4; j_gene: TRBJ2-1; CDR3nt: TGTGCCAGCAGCTTGCGGCGGGCGACCTACAATGAGCAGTTCTTC; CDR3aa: CASSLRRATYNEQFF
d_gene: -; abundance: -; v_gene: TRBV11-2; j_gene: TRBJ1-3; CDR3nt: TGTGCCAGCAGCTTCACTGTTTCTGGAAACACCATATATTTT; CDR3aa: CASSFTVSGNTIYF
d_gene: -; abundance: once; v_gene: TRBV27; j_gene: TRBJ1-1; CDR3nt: TGTGCCAGCCGTAAGCCAGAGGGTGAAGCTTTCTTT; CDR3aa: CASRKPEGEAFF
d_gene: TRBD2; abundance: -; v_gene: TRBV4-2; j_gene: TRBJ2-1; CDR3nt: TGTGCCAGCAGCCCTGATACTAGCGGGATCTACAATGAGCAGTTCTTC; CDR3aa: CASSPDTSGIYNEQFF
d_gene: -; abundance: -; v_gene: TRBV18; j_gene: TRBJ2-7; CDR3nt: TGTGCCAGCTCTGAACGCAGGTACGAGCAGTACTTC; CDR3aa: CASSERRYEQYF
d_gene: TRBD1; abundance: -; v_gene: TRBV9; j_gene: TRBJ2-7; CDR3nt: TGTGCCAGCAGCGTTACAGGGGAAGTTTTCGACGAGCAGTACTTC; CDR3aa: CASSVTGEVFDEQYF
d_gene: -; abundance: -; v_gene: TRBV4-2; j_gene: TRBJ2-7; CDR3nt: TGTGCCAGCAGCCAAGGGGGGGTTGGGGCCAGCTCCTACGAGCAGTACTTC; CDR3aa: CASSQGGVGASSYEQYF
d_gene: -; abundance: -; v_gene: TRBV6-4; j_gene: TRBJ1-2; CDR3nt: TGTGCCAGCAGCCCTGGGGCAGAGTATGGCTACACCTTC; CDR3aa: CASSPGAEYGYTF
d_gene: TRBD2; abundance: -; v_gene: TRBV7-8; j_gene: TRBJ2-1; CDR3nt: TGTGCCAGCAACAAACCAGCGGGGGGGCCACATGAGCAGTTCTTC; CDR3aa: CASNKPAGGPHEQFF
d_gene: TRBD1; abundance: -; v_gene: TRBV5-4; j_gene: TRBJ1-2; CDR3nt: TGTGCCAGCAGCTTGCCGGGACAGGGCGCAAACTATGGCTACACCTTC; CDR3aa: CASSLPGQGANYGYTF
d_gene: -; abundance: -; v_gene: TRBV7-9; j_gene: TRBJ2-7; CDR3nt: TGTGCCAGCAGCTTAGTGGGGCAGTCCTACGAGCAGTACTTC; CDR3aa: CASSLVGQSYEQYF
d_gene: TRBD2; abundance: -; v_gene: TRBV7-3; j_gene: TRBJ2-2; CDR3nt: TGTGCCAGCAGCTTATACCCTAGCGGGGGGGCCTCCGGGGAGCTGTTTTTT; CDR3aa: CASSLYPSGGASGELFF
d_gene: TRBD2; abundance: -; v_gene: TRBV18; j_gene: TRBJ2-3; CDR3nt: TGTGCCAGCTCACCCATTCTCAGACTAGCGGGGAGCACAGATACGCAGTATTTT; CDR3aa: CASSPILRLAGSTDTQYF
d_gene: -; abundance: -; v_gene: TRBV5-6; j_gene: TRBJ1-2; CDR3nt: TGTGCCAGCAGCCTGGAAGCTCTTAACTATGGCTACACCTTC; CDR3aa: CASSLEALNYGYTF
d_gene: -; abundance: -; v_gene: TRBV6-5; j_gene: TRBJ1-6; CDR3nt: TGTGCCAGCAGCCGCGCCTATAATTCACCCCTCCACTTT; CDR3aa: CASSRAYNSPLHF
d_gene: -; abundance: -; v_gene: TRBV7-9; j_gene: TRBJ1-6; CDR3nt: TGTGCCAGCAGCTTAGGGGGCATCGATAATTCACCCCTCCACTTT; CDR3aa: CASSLGGIDNSPLHF
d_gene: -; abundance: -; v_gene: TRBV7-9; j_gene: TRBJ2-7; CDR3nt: TGTGCCAGCAGCTTAGGCCGGGAGAGTACCTACGAGCAGTACTTC; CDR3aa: CASSLGRESTYEQYF
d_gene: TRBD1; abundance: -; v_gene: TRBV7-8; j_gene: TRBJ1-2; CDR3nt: TGTGCCAGCAGCTTACAAAATATGGGACAGGGAAATGGCTACACCTTC; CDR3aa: CASSLQNMGQGNGYTF
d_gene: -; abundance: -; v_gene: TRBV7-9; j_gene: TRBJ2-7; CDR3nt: TGTGCCAGCAGCCTGGAGGATTTCTCCTACGAGCAGTACTTC; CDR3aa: CASSLEDFSYEQYF
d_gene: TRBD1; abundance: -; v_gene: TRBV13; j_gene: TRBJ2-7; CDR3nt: TGTGCCAGCAGTCACAGGGGAAGCTCCTACGAGCAGTACTTC; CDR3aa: CASSHRGSSYEQYF
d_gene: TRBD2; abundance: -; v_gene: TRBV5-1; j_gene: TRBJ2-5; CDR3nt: TGCGCCAGCAGCCCGGTGGGAGGGCAAGAGACCCAGTACTTC; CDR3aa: CASSPVGGQETQYF
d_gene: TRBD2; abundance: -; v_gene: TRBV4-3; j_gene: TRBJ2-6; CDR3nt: TGCGCCAGCAGCCAAGATAGCGGGACCGGGGCCAACGTCCTGACTTTC; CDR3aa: CASSQDSGTGANVLTF
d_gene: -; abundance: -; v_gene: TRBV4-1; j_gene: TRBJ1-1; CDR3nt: TGCGCCAGCAGCCAAGTTTGGACAGACGACACTGAAGCTTTCTTT; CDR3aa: CASSQVWTDDTEAFF
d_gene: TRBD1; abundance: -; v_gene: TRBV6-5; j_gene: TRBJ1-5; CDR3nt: TGTGCCAGCAGTGGGACAGGGAACGATCAGCCCCAGCATTTT; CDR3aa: CASSGTGNDQPQHF
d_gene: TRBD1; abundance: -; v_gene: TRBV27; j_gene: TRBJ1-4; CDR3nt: TGTGCCAGCAGTCCAATGGGACAGTTGAATGAAAAACTGTTTTTT; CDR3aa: CASSPMGQLNEKLFF
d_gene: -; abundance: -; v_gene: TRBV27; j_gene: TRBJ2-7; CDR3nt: TGTGCCAGCAGATCGTCCGTTCAGGGTCAATACGAGCAGTACTTC; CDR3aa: CASRSSVQGQYEQYF
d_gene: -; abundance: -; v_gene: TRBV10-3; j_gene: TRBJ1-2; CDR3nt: TGTGCCATCAGTGATACAGGGCGCTATGGCTACACCTTC; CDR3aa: CAISDTGRYGYTF
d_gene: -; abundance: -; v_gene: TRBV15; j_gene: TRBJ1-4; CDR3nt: TGTGCCACCAGCAGAGGGAGGACTAATGAAAAACTGTTTTTT; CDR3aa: CATSRGRTNEKLFF
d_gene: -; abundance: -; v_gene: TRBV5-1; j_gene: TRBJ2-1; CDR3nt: TGCGCCAGCAGCCCGGGTGGCGGGACCACCTACAATGAGCAGTTCTTC; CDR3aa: CASSPGGGTTYNEQFF
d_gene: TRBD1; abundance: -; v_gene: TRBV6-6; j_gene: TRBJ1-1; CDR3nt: TGTGCCAGCATCATCCGGGACAGGAACACTGAAGCTTTCTTT; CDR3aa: CASIIRDRNTEAFF
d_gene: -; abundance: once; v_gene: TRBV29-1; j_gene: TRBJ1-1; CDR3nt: TGCAGCGTTGTCTCTGGCAGGGTAAAAACTGAAGCTTTCTTT; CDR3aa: CSVVSGRVKTEAFF
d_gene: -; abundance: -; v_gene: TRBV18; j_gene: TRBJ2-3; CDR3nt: TGTGCCAGCTCACCACTCGCTACGACAGATACGCAGTATTTT; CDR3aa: CASSPLATTDTQYF
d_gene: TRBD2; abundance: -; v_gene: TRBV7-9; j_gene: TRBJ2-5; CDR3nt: TGTGCCAGCAGCTTCTCGGGGGGGGAGACCCAGTACTTC; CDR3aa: CASSFSGGETQYF
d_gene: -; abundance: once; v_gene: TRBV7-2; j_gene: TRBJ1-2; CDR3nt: TGTGCCAGCAGCTCCGATCGGTATGGCTACACCTTC; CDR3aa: CASSSDRYGYTF
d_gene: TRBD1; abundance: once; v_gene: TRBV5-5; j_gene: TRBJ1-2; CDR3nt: TGTGCCAGCAGCTTGGTTAGTATGGGACAGGGATTCTATGGCTACACCTTC; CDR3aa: CASSLVSMGQGFYGYTF
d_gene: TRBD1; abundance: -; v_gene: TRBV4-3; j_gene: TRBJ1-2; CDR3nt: TGCGCCAGCAGCCAAGACCGGACAGGTCCTGGGGCTAACTATGGCTACACCTTC; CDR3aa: CASSQDRTGPGANYGYTF
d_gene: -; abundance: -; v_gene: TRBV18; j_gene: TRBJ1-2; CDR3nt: TGTGCCAGCTCACCAACAGGAAATAACTATGGCTACACCTTC; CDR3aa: CASSPTGNNYGYTF
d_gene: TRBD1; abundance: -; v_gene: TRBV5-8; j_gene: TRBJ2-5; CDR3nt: TGTGCCAGCAGCCTTTTTGGGACAGGACAAGAGACCCAGTACTTC; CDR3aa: CASSLFGTGQETQYF
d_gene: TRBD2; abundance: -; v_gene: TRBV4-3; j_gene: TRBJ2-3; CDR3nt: TGCGCCAGCAGCCCCTTAGGACTAGCGGTGGGTACGCAGTATTTT; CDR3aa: CASSPLGLAVGTQYF
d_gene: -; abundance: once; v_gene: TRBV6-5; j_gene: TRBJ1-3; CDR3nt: TGTGCCAGCAGCAAATCACAGAAAACTGGAAACACCATATATTTT; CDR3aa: CASSKSQKTGNTIYF
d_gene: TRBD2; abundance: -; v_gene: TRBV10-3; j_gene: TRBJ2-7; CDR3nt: TGTGCCATCTCGGCTAGCGGGGGGGCAGGCGAGCAGTACTTC; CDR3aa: CAISASGGAGEQYF
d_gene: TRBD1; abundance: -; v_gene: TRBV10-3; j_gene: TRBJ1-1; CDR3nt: TGTGCCAGCCACAGGGGAGAGGGCACTGAAGCTTTCTTT; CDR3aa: CASHRGEGTEAFF
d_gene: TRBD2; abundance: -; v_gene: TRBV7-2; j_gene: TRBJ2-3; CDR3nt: TGTGCCAGCAGCTTAACGACTAGCGGGATAACAGATACGCAGTATTTT; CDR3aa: CASSLTTSGITDTQYF
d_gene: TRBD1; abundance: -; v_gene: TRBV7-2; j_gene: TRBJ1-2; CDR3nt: TGTGCCAGCAGCCCGGGACAGGGGAGAAACTATGGCTACACCTTC; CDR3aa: CASSPGQGRNYGYTF
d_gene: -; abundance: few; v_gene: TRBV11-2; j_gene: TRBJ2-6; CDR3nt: TGTGCCAGCAGCTACTACTCTGGGGCCAACGTCCTGACTTTC; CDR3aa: CASSYYSGANVLTF
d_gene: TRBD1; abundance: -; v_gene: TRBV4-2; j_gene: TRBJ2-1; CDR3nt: TGTGCCAGCAGCCAGGGGGGACGGGACAGGGGAACCTACAATGAGCAGTTCTTC; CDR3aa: CASSQGGRDRGTYNEQFF
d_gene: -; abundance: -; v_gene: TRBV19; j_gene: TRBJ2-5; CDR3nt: TGTGCCAGTAGTCCTCATCGGGGACAAGAGACCCAGTACTTC; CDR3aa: CASSPHRGQETQYF
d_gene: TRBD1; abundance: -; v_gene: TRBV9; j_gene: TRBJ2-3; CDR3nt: TGTGCCAGCAGCGCCTCACCACAGGGGGCAGATACGCAGTATTTT; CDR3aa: CASSASPQGADTQYF
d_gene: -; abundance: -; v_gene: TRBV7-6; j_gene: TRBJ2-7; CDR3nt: TGTGCCAGCAGCTTAGGCAGCGCCGACGAGGAGCAGTACTTC; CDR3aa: CASSLGSADEEQYF
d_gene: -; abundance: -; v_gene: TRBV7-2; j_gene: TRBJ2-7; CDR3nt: TGTGCCAGCAGTGCACCGGGTATCCACGAGCAGTACTTC; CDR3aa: CASSAPGIHEQYF
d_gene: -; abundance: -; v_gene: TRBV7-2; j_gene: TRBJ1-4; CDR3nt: TGTGCCAGCAGTCTCTCTGGGGGCGCCACTGAAAAACTGTTTTTT; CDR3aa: CASSLSGGATEKLFF
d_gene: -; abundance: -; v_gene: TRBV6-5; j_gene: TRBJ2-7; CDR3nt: TGTGCCAGCAGTTACTCTCGACTCCGTCCGAGTGAGCAGTACTTC; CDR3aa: CASSYSRLRPSEQYF
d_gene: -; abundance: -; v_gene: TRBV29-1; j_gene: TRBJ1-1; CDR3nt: TGCAGCGTTGAAGAGACTCTGATTGGTGATGAAGCTTTCTTT; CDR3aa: CSVEETLIGDEAFF
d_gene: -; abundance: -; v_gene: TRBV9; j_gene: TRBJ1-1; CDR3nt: TGTGCCAGCAGCAAAAGTGACAGAGAAGCTTTCTTT; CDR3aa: CASSKSDREAFF